The next 3 T cell receptor beta chains were all read from a single sample in a study of T cells in Graves' hyperthyroidism and ophthalmopathy. The CDR3 regions of TCR beta were amplified from RNA transcripts. Carried out on the TCR CDR3, a first-round RT-PCR used the HTBI primer set. MiXCR was run by TCRdb on the multiplex PCR reads, yielding one entry per CDR3 protein. The table includes about 560,000 distinct CDR3 sequences, about a sixth detected once. Sequences were obtained from blood. The receptor source for this set is a woman between 18 and 29 years old with Graves' hyperthyroidism.

This clonotype has at least ten counts. The rearrangement links TRBV28 to TRBJ1-4; 7 bases align to TRBD1. CDR3 size: 14 residues. The J segment lost 1 base and the V segment lost 6 bases, leaving 2 bases of the junction unmatched. Germline V gene lookup returns CDR1 MDHEN and CDR2 SYDVKM. The CDR3 reads CASRQGRTNEKLFF. CDR3 DNA sequence: TGTGCCAGCAGACAGGGGAGAACTAATGAAAAACTGTTTTTT. The full variable domain, completed using reference TRBV28 and TRBJ1-4, is DVKVTQSSRYLVKRTGEKVFLECVQDMDHENMFWYRQDPGLGLRLIYFSYDVKMKEKGDIPEGYSVSREKKERFSLILESASTNQTSMYLCASRQGRTNEKLFFGSGTQLSVL.

Many counts were recorded for this clonotype. CDR3 DNA: TGTGCCAGCAGTCCCACAGGACTCTATGGCTACACCTTC. It codes for CASSPTGLYGYTF. J is TRBJ1-2 and V is TRBV27; a possible D gene is TRBD1 (5 bases). CDR1 is MNHEY and CDR2 is SMNVEV in the germline V gene (reference sequence). V dropped 5 bases and J dropped 4 bases, with 11 bases sitting between them. The CDR3 is 13 residues long.

This clonotype was recorded many times. The chain uses TRBV9 and TRBJ1-2; D is undetermined. Germline V gives CDR1 SGDLS, CDR2 YYNGEE. The CDR3 covers 14 residues. V shed 0 bases and J shed 3 bases, with 9 bases lying between them. The CDR3 sequence is CASSVDPLDYGYTF. CDR3 nucleotides: TGTGCCAGCAGCGTAGATCCCCTTGACTATGGCTACACCTTC.